This paragraph reports one TCR beta chain. As handled by the study authors: Nucleated cell number was recorded as an estimate derived from reference gene primer amplification. The repertoire was sequenced with immunoSEQ multiplex PCR; TCRdb's copy has only in-frame clones and lacks some. That table is the source of V, J and clone size, and D and trimming were worked out from the DNA. The data show about 140,000 clones, with approximately 89% seen just once and approximately 1.5% held by the top ten. The data derive from a study of blood T cell repertoires in COVID-19. Study-level background: The origin of the acute and convalescent COVID-19 samples was the United States, Italy and Spain. Sample material is recorded as cDNA or gDNA derived from T cells, B-cell-depleted T cells, or PBMCs.

Germline V gene sequence: CDR1 LNHDA, CDR2 SQIVND (reference sequence). Trimming took 8 bases from V and 4 from J; bases not matched to a gene: 12. The CDR3 is 17 amino acids. The rearrangement uses TRBV19 and TRBJ2-2; 11 bases map to TRBD1. Sequencing used peripheral blood. This TCR came from a woman aged 45 to 65 with acute or convalescent COVID-19. The CDR3 DNA follows: TGTGCCAGTTTACTACAAACCGGGACAGGGGGCACCGGGGAGCTGTTTTTT. This encodes CASLLQTGTGGTGELFF.